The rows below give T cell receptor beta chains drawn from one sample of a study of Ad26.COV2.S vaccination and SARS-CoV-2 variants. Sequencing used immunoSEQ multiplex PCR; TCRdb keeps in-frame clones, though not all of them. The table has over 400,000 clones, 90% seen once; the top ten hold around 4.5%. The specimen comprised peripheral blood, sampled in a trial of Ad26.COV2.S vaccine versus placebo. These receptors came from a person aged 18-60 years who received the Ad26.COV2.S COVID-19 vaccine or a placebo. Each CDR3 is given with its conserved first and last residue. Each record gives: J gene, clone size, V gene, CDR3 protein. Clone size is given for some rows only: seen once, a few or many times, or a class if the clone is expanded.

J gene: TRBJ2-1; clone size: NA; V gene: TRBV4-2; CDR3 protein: CASSQDRLAGGREQFF
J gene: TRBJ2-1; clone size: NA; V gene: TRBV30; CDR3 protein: CAWRSNSYNEQFF
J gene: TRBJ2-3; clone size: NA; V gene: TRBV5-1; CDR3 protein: CASSLASHVAGDTQYF
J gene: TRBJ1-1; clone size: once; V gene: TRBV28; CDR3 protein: CASSLGRGYTEAFF
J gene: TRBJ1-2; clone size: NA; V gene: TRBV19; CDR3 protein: CASSHPSNYGYTF
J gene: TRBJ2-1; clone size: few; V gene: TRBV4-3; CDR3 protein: CASSQGHNEQFF
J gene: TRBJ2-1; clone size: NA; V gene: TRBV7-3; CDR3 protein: CASSPAGPDRAQFF
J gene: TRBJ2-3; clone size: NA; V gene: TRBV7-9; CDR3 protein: CASSSNRDRGTDTQYF
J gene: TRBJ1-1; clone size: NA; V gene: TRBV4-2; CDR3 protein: CASSQDPVRTTEAFF
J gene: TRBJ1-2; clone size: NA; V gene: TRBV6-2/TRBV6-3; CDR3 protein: CASSYPGTGVNYGYTF
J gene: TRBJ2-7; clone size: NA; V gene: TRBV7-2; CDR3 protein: CASSSGGVGGFSYEQYF
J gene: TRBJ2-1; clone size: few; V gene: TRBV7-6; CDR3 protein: CASSPSRSSYNEQFF
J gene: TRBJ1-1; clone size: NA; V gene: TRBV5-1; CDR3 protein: CASSLGTAVNTEAFF
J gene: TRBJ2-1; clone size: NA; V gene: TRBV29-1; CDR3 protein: CSALAGDEQFF
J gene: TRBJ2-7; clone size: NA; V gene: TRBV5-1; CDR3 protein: CASSYLDRGNEQYF
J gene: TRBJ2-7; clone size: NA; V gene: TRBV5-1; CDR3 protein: CASSGDFTYEQYF
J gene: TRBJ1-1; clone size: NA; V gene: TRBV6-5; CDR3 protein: CASKAEDTEAFF
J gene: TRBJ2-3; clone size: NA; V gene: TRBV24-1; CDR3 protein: CATSDLGRVDTQYF
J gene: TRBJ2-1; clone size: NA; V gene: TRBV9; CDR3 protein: CASSAGLAGGPYNEQFF